The next 22 T cell receptor beta chains were all read from a single sample in a study of blood T cell repertoires in COVID-19. Here immunoSEQ multiplex PCR was the method, and the copy in TCRdb shows in-frame clones only, minus some. The data contain roughly 380,000 clones, around nine tenths of them singletons. The sequencing input was PBMCs or T cells enriched from blood (not recorded which). These receptors all come from a woman younger than 45 who had been exposed to COVID-19.

The CDR3 DNA reads as TGTGCCAGCCAGGGACACAAGCAGGGTGGCTACACCTTC. Amino acids: CASQGHKQGGYTF. The genes are TRBV19 and TRBJ1-2; the D gene is possibly TRBD1 (6 bases). Germline values: CDR1 LNHDA, CDR2 SQIVND (reference sequence). V gave up 9 bases and J gave up 7 bases, with 18 bases separating them. The CDR3 loop spans 13 amino acids.

CDR3 bases: TGTGCCAGCAGCGTAGAAGGGGGCCGGCAGCCCCAGCATTTT. Protein: CASSVEGGRQPQHF. The chain is built from TRBV9 and TRBJ1-5; 7 nucleotides match TRBD1. CDR3 length equals 14 residues. CDR1 and CDR2 from the germline V gene are SGDLS and YYNGEE. The junction had 4 bases not matched to a gene; V was cut back by 0 bases and J by 7 bases.

The chain is built from TRBV6-6 and TRBJ2-4, with a possible D match to TRBD1 (5 bases). The CDR3 is made up of 10 amino acids. Between the trimmed V and J ends, which lost 8 bases and 9 bases, there was a span of 8 bases. Germline V gene sequence: CDR1 MNHNY, CDR2 SVGAGI (reference sequence). The DNA for the CDR3 is TGTGCCAGCGGTACAGGCATTCAGTACTTC. As protein: CASGTGIQYF.

This clone was counted a single time. The chain carries TRBV7-9 and TRBJ1-2; 8 nucleotides match TRBD1. Germline CDR1 is SEHNR and CDR2 is FQNEAQ (reference sequence). V shed 6 bases and J 8 bases; nucleotides not matched to a gene: 14. The CDR3 has 15 residues. The CDR3 reads CASSQGQGESAGYTF. The CDR3 DNA sequence: TGTGCCAGCAGTCAAGGACAGGGCGAGTCGGCGGGCTACACCTTC.

This clone appeared once. This chain joins TRBV24-1 and TRBJ1-5; TRBD1 agrees at 9 bases. V gave up 4 bases and J gave up 0 bases; unmatched junction bases: 12. Germline CDR1 reads KGHDR; CDR2 reads SFDVKD. CDR3 length: 19 amino acids. CDR3 coding DNA: TGTGCCACCAGTGACCCCGGACAGGGGATCCCATATAGCAATCAGCCCCAGCATTTT. This encodes CATSDPGQGIPYSNQPQHF.

This chain links TRBV5-4 with TRBJ2-1; 13 bases fit TRBD2. This CDR3 has 15 residues. The V and J ends lost 5 bases and 8 bases, in that order; junction bases with no gene match: 7. Germline assignment: CDR1 SGHNT and CDR2 YYREEE (reference sequence). This CDR3 is CASRLGLAGFDEQFF. The CDR3 nucleotides read TGTGCCAGCAGACTGGGACTAGCGGGATTCGATGAGCAGTTCTTC.

The chain combines TRBV12-5 with TRBJ1-5; D is perhaps TRBD1 (6 bases). Trimming removed 3 bases at V and 15 bases at J, with 15 bases between. CDR3 length equals 12 residues. Germline CDR1 LGHNT, CDR2 FRNRAP. The CDR3 loop is CASGLSRGMWHF. The CDR3 nucleotides are TGTGCTAGTGGTTTATCTAGGGGGATGTGGCATTTT.

The rearrangement joins TRBV5-8 to TRBJ1-1; 9 bases match TRBD1. V dropped 4 bases and J dropped 6; count of bases not matched to a gene: 7. The CDR3 covers 14 residues. Germline V lookup: CDR1 SGHTS, CDR2 YDEGEE. CDR3 DNA sequence: TGTGCCAGCAGCGGGACAGGGAGTCACCCTGAAGCTTTCTTT. This translates into CASSGTGSHPEAFF.

This chain joins TRBV2 and TRBJ2-5, with 8 positions matching TRBD1. The CDR3 is 14 residues long. CDR1 is SNHLY and CDR2 is FYNNEI in the germline V gene. With V trimmed by 6 bases and J by 4 bases, 7 bases remained unmatched. CDR3 loop: CASRDRTGLETQYF. CDR3 in DNA: TGTGCCAGCAGGGACCGGACAGGGTTAGAGACCCAGTACTTC.

To note about this clone: One junction end disagrees with the germline gene, perhaps due to a read error. This sequence joins TRBV3-1 (or the pseudogene TRBV3-2) and TRBJ1-2, with TRBD1 matching 12 bases. Per the germline V gene, CDR1 is LGHDT and CDR2 is YNNKEL (reference sequence). The CDR3 runs 15 residues. The CDR3 spells CASSPQLLGTGGLRF. The CDR3 DNA is TGTGCCAGCAGCCCCCAACTCCTCGGGACAGGGGGCCTCCGCTTC.

V is TRBV5-1 and J is TRBJ2-3; 12 nucleotides match TRBD2. CDR3 length: 17 amino acids. Trimming removed 0 bases from V and 3 bases from J; junction bases left unmatched: 5. Germline V CDR1 and CDR2: SGHRS, YFSETQ. Written as DNA, the CDR3 is TGCGCCAGCAGCTTGGCCCGGCTAGCGGGAGGGACAGATACGCAGTATTTT. Its protein is CASSLARLAGGTDTQYF.

This chain connects TRBV3-1 (or the pseudogene TRBV3-2) to TRBJ2-7, with D perhaps TRBD2 (6 bases). V was pared by 4 bases and J by 3 bases, with 7 bases between. Germline assignment: CDR1 LGHDT and CDR2 YNNKEL (reference sequence). The CDR3 length is 12 residues. DNA for the CDR3: TGTGCCAGCAGCCCGGACTACTACGAGCAGTACTTC. This codes for CASSPDYYEQYF.

This chain connects TRBV5-1 to TRBJ1-6, with 7 bases lining up with TRBD1. Germline CDR1 and CDR2: SGHRS and YFSETQ. The CDR3 covers 16 residues. V was clipped by 5 bases and J by 0 bases; unmatched bases: 5. The chain's CDR3 is CASRQQGSSYNSPLHF. The CDR3 DNA reads as TGCGCCAGCAGACAACAGGGGAGCTCCTATAATTCACCCCTCCACTTT. The full variable domain, in which reference TRBV5-1 and TRBJ1-6 provide the parts outside the CDR3, is KAGVTQTPRYLIKTRGQQVTLSCSPISGHRSVSWYQQTPGQGLQFLFEYFSETQRNKGNFPGRFSGRQFSNSRSEMNVSTLELGDSALYLCASRQQGSSYNSPLHFGNGTRLTVT.

In its sample, this clone was seen once. V and J are TRBV9 and TRBJ2-7, with D tentatively TRBD2 (6 bases). Trimming stripped 0 bases from V and 6 bases from J, with 13 bases between. Germline V lookup: CDR1 SGDLS, CDR2 YYNGEE. The CDR3 length is 14 residues. In nucleotides, the CDR3 is TGTGCCAGCAGCGTAGGCCCTTTGGGGGGCGAGCAGTACTTC. Amino acids: CASSVGPLGGEQYF. Complete variable domain (other parts from reference TRBV9 and TRBJ2-7): DSGVTQTPKHLITATGQRVTLRCSPRSGDLSVYWYQQSLDQGLQFLIQYYNGEERAKGNILERFSAQQFPDLHSELNLSSLELGDSALYFCASSVGPLGGEQYFGPGTRLTVT.

This chain links TRBV28 with TRBJ1-1; TRBD1 is a possible D gene (5 bases). Between the trimmed V and J ends, which lost 2 bases and 5 bases, there was a span of 6 bases. Germline V gives CDR1 MDHEN, CDR2 SYDVKM. The CDR3 is made up of 12 amino acids. CDR3 in DNA: TGTGCCAGCAGTTTACAGGGAACTGAAGCTTTCTTT. It yields the protein CASSLQGTEAFF. Together with reference TRBV28 and TRBJ1-1, the CDR3 gives the full variable domain: DVKVTQSSRYLVKRTGEKVFLECVQDMDHENMFWYRQDPGLGLRLIYFSYDVKMKEKGDIPEGYSVSREKKERFSLILESASTNQTSMYLCASSLQGTEAFFGQGTRLTVV.

The chain joins TRBV18 to TRBJ2-3, with 10 positions matching TRBD1. V trimming: 6 bases; J trimming: 1 base; junction bases outside the gene matches: 4. The CDR3 is 15 residues long. In germline, CDR1 is KGHSH, CDR2 LQKENI. The CDR3: CASSRGTGGTDTQYF. CDR3 in DNA: TGTGCCAGCTCGCGGGGGACAGGGGGCACAGATACGCAGTATTTT.

This rearrangement joins TRBV19 to TRBJ2-4, with TRBD2 as a possible D gene (5 bases). This CDR3 is built from 18 residues. Germline V gene sequence: CDR1 LNHDA, CDR2 SQIVND (reference sequence). V gave up 5 bases and J gave up 8 bases, with 28 bases separating them. Here the CDR3 reads CASSPQLVLSLIRYIQYF. The CDR3 nucleotides read TGTGCCAGTAGTCCCCAACTAGTTTTGTCCCTAATTAGGTACATTCAGTACTTC.

The V and J genes are TRBV24-1 and TRBJ2-3, with D possibly being TRBD2 (6 bases). Germline V gene data show CDR1 as KGHDR and CDR2 as SFDVKD. This CDR3 is built from 16 residues. Trimming took off 1 base at V and 0 bases at J, with 10 bases between the two ends. The CDR3 region has the DNA TGTGCCACCAGTGATTTTGGCGGGACTAGCACAGATACGCAGTATTTT. This encodes CATSDFGGTSTDTQYF.

The chain joins TRBV6-5 to TRBJ1-5; 8 nucleotides align to TRBD1. This CDR3 is built from 13 residues. J gave up 1 base and V 7 bases, and 0 bases lay outside the gene matches. From germline, CDR1 is MNHEY and CDR2 SVGAGI. The CDR3 sequence is CASTGGSNQPQHF. CDR3 nucleotide sequence: TGTGCCAGCACAGGGGGCAGCAATCAGCCCCAGCATTTT.

The CDR3: CASSGRRGQPGETEAFF. CDR3 coding DNA: TGTGCCAGCAGCGGACGTAGAGGGCAGCCGGGAGAAACTGAAGCTTTCTTT. V and J are TRBV9 and TRBJ1-1; no clear D. Germline V lookup: CDR1 SGDLS, CDR2 YYNGEE. V was trimmed by 3 bases and J by 5 bases, leaving 23 bases between them. The CDR3 is 17 amino acids.

V is TRBV19 and J is TRBJ1-2; D gene uncertain. V gave up 5 bases and J gave up 0 bases, with 13 bases separating them. Germline values: CDR1 LNHDA, CDR2 SQIVND (reference sequence). The CDR3 is 15 residues long. The CDR3 DNA follows: TGTGCCAGTAGTCCCCCCACCAGGACTAACTATGGCTACACCTTC. Amino acids: CASSPPTRTNYGYTF.

This sequence joins TRBV5-1 and TRBJ2-7, with 9 nucleotides matching TRBD1. The CDR3 sequence is 17 residues long. V shed 3 bases and J 3 bases; nucleotides not matched to a gene: 13. CDR1 and CDR2 (germline): SGHRS, YFSETQ. Written as DNA, the CDR3 is TGCGCCAGCAGCTGGGGAGCTTGGGGGACAGGGTTCTACGAGCAGTACTTC. Amino acids: CASSWGAWGTGFYEQYF. Supplemented by reference TRBV5-1 and TRBJ2-7, the full variable domain reads KAGVTQTPRYLIKTRGQQVTLSCSPISGHRSVSWYQQTPGQGLQFLFEYFSETQRNKGNFPGRFSGRQFSNSRSEMNVSTLELGDSALYLCASSWGAWGTGFYEQYFGPGTRLTVT.